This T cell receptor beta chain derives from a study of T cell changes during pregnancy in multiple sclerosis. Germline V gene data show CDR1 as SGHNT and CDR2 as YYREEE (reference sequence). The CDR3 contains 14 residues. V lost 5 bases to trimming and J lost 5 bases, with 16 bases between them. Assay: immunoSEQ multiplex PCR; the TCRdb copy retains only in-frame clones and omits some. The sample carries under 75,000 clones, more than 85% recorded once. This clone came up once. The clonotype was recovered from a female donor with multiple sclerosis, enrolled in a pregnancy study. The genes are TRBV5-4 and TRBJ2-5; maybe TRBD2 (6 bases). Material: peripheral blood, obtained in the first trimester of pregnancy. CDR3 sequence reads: CASSVSGARETQYF. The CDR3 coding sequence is TGTGCCAGCAGTGTATCGGGAGCGAGGGAGACCCAGTACTTC.